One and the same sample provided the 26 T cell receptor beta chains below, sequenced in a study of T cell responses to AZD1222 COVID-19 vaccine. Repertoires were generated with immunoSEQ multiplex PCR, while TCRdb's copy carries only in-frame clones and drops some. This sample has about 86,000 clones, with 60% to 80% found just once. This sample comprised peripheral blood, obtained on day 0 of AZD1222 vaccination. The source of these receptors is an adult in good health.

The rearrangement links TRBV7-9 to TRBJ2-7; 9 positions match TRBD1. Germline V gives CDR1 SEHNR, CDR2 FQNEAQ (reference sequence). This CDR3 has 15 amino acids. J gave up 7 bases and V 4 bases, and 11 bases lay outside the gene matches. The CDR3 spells CASSSYRGPPGEQYF. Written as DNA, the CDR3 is TGTGCCAGCAGCTCTTACAGGGGGCCCCCTGGGGAGCAGTACTTC. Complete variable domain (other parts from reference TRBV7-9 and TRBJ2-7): DTGVSQNPRHKITKRGQNVTFRCDPISEHNRLYWYRQTLGQGPEFLTYFQNEAQLEKSRLLSDRFSAERPKGSFSTLEIQRTEQGDSAMYLCASSSYRGPPGEQYFGPGTRLTVT.

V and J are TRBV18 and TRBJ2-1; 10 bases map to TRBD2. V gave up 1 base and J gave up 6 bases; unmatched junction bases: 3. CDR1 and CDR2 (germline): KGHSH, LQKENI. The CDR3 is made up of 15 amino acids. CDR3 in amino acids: CASSPQASGSNEQFF. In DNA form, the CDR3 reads TGTGCCAGCTCACCACAGGCTAGCGGGAGCAATGAGCAGTTCTTC.

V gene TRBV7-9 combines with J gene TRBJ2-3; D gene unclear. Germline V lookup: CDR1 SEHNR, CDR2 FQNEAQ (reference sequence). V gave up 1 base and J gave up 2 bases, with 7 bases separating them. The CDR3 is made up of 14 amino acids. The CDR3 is CASSLGSYTDTQYF. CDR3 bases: TGTGCCAGCAGCTTAGGATCCTACACAGATACGCAGTATTTT. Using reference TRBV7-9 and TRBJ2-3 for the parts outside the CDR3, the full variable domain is DTGVSQNPRHKITKRGQNVTFRCDPISEHNRLYWYRQTLGQGPEFLTYFQNEAQLEKSRLLSDRFSAERPKGSFSTLEIQRTEQGDSAMYLCASSLGSYTDTQYFGPGTRLTVL.

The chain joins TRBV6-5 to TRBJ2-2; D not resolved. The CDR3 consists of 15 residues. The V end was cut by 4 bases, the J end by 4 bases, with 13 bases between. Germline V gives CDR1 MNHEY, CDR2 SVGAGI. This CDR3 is CASSFSPPRTGELFF. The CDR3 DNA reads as TGTGCCAGCAGTTTCTCCCCCCCTCGCACCGGGGAGCTGTTTTTT.

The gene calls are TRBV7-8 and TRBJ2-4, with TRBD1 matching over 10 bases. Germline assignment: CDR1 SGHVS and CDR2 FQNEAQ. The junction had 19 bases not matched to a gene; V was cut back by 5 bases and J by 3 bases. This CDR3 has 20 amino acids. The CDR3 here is CASSVSSRTGGGGYKNIQYF. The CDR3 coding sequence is TGTGCCAGCAGCGTGTCGTCGAGGACAGGGGGGGGTGGATACAAAAACATTCAGTACTTC.

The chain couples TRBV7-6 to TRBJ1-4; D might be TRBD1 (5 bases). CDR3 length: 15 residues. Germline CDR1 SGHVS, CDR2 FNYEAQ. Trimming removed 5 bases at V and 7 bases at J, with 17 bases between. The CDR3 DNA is TGTGCCAGCAGCCCCGGGGGACGAGGTAGTGAAAAACTGTTTTTT. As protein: CASSPGGRGSEKLFF.

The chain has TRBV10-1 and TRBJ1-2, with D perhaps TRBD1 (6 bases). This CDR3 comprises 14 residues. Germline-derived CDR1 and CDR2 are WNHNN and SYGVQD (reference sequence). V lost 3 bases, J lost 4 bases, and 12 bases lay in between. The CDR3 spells CASSETRTAYGYTF. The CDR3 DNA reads TGCGCCAGCAGTGAAACTCGGACAGCCTATGGCTACACCTTC.

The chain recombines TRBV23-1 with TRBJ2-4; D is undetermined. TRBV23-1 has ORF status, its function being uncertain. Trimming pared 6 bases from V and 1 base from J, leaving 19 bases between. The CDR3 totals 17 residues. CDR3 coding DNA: TGCGCCAGCAGGAATCAGGTTGGCGGTAGGGCCAAAAACATTCAGTACTTC. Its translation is CASRNQVGGRAKNIQYF.

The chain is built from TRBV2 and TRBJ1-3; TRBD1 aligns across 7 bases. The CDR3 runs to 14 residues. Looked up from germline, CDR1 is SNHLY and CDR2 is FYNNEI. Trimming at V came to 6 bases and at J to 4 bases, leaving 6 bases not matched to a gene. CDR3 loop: CASRTGTDGNTIYF. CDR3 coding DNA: TGTGCCAGCAGAACCGGGACAGACGGAAACACCATATATTTT.

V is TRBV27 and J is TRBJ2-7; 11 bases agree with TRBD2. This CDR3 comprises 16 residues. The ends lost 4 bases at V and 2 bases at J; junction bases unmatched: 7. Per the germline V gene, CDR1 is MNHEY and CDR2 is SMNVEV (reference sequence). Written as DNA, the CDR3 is TGTGCCAGCAGTTCCCCGACTAGCGGGAAAGCCTACGAGCAGTACTTC. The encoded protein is CASSSPTSGKAYEQYF.

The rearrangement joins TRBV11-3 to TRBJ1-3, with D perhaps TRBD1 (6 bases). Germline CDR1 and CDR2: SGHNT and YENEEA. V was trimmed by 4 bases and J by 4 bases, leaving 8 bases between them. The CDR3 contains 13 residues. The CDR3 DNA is TGTGCCAGCAGCTCGGGGACAGGAAACACCATATATTTT. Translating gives CASSSGTGNTIYF.

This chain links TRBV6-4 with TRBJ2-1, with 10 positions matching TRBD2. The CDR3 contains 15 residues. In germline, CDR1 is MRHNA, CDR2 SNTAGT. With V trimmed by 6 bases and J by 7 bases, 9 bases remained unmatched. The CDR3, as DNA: TGTGCCAGCAGGCCTTCTAGCGGGAGAGGTAATGAGCAGTTCTTC. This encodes CASRPSSGRGNEQFF.

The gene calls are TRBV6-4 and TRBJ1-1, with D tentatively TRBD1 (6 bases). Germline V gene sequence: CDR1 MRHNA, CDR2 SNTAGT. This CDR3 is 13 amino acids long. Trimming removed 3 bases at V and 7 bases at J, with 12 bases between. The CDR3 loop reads CASSEDSGGEAFF. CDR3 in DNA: TGTGCCAGCAGTGAGGACAGCGGAGGTGAAGCTTTCTTT.

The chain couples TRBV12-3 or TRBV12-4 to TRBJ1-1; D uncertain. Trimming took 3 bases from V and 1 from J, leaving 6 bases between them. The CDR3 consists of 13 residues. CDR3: CASSLPSNTEAFF. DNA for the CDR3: TGTGCCAGCAGTTTGCCCTCGAACACTGAAGCTTTCTTT.

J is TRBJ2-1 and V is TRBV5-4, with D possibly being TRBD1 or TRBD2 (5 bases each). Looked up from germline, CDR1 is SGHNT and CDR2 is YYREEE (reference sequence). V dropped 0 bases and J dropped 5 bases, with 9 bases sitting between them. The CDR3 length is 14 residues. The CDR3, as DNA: TGTGCCAGCAGCTTGGGAGGGGACCACAATGAGCAGTTCTTC. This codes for CASSLGGDHNEQFF.

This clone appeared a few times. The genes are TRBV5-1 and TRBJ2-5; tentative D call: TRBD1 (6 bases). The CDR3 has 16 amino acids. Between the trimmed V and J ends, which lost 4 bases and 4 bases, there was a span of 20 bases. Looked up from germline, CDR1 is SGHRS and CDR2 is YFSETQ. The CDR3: CASSPAQNRARETQYF. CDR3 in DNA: TGCGCCAGCAGCCCGGCTCAAAACAGGGCGAGAGAGACCCAGTACTTC.

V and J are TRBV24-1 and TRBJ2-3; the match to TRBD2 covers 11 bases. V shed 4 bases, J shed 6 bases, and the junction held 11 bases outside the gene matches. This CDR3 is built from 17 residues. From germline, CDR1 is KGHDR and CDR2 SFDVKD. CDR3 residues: CATSEAGTSGFRDTQYF. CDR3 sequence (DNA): TGTGCCACCAGTGAGGCCGGGACTAGCGGATTCAGGGATACGCAGTATTTT.

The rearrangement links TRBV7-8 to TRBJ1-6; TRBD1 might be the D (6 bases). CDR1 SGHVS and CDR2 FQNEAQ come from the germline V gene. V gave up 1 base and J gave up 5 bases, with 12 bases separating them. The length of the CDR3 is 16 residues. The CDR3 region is CASSLDRAINNSPLHF. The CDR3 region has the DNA TGTGCCAGCAGCTTAGACAGGGCTATCAATAATTCACCCCTCCACTTT.

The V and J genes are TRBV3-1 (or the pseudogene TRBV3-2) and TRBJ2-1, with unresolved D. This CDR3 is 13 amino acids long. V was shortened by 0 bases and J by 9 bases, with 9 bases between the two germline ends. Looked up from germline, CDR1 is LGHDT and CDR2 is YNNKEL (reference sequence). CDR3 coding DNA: TGTGCCAGCAGCCAAGATTTGGTAGGTGAGCAGTTCTTC. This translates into CASSQDLVGEQFF.

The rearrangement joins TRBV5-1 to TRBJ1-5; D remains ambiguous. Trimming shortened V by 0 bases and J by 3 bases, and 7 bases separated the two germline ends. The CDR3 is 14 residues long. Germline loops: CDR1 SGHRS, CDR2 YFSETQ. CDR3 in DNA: TGCGCCAGCAGCTTGGATGCTCACAATCAGCCCCAGCATTTT. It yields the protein CASSLDAHNQPQHF. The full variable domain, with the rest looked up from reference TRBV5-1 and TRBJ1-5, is KAGVTQTPRYLIKTRGQQVTLSCSPISGHRSVSWYQQTPGQGLQFLFEYFSETQRNKGNFPGRFSGRQFSNSRSEMNVSTLELGDSALYLCASSLDAHNQPQHFGDGTRLSIL.

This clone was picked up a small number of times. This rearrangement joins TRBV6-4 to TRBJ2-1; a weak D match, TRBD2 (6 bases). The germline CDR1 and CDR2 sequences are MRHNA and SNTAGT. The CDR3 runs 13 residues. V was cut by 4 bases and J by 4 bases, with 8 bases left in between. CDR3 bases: TGTGCCAGCAGTGGTAGCGGTTACAATGAGCAGTTCTTC. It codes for CASSGSGYNEQFF.

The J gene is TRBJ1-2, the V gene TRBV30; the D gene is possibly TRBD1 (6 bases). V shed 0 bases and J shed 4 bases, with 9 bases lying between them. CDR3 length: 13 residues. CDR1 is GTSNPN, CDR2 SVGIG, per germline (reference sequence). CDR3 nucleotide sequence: TGTGCCTGGAGTGTACACAGGGCCTATGGCTACACCTTC. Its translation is CAWSVHRAYGYTF.

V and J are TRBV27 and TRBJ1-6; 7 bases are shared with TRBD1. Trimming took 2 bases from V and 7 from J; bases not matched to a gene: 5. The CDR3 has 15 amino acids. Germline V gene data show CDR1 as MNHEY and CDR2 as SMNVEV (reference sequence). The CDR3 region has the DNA TGTGCCAGCAGTTTAGGTGGGACAGAAAATTCACCCCTCCACTTT. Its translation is CASSLGGTENSPLHF.

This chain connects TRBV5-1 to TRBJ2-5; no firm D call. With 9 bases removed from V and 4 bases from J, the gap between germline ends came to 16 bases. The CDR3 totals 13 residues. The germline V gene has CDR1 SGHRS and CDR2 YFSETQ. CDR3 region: CATRMGSGETQYF. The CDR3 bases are TGCGCCACTCGGATGGGTTCGGGAGAGACCCAGTACTTC.

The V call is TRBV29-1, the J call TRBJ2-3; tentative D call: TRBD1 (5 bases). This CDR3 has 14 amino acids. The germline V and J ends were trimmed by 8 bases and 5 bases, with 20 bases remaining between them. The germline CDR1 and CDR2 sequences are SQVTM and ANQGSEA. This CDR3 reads CSLINSRTGDTQYF. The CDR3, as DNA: TGCAGCTTAATAAACTCACGAACAGGAGATACGCAGTATTTT.

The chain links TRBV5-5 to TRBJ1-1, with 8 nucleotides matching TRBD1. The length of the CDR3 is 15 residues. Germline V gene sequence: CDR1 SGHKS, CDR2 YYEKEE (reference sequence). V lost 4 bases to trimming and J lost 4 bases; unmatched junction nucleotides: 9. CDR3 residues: CASSALDRVGTEAFF. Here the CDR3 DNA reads TGTGCCAGCAGCGCGTTGGACAGGGTGGGCACTGAAGCTTTCTTT.